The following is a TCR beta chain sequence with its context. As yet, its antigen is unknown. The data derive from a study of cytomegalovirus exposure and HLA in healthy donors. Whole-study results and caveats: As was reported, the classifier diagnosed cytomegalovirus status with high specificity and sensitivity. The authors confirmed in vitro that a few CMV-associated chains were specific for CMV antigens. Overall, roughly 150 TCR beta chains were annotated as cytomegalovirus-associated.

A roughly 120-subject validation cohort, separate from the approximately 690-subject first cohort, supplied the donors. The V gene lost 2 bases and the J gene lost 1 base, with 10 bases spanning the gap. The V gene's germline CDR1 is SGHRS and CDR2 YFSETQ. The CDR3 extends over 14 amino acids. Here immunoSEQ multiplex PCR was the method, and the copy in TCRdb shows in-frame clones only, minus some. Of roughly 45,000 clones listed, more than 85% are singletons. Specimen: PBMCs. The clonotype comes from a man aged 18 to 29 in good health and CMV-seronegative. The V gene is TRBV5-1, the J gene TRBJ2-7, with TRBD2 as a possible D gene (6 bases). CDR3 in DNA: TGCGCCAGCAGCTTCGGGACTTTATCCTACGAGCAGTACTTC. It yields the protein CASSFGTLSYEQYF.